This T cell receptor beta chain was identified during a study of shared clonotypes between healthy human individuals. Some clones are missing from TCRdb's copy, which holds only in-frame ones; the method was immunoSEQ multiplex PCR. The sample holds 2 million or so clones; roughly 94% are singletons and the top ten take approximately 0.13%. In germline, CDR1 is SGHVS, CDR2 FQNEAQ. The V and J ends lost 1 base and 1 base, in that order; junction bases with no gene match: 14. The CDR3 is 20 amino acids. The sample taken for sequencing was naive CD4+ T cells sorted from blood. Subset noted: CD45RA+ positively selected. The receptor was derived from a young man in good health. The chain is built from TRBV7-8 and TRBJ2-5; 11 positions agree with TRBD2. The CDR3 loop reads CASSLVRGASGGPLQETQYF. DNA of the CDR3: TGTGCCAGCAGCTTAGTACGAGGGGCTAGCGGGGGGCCCCTCCAAGAGACCCAGTACTTC.